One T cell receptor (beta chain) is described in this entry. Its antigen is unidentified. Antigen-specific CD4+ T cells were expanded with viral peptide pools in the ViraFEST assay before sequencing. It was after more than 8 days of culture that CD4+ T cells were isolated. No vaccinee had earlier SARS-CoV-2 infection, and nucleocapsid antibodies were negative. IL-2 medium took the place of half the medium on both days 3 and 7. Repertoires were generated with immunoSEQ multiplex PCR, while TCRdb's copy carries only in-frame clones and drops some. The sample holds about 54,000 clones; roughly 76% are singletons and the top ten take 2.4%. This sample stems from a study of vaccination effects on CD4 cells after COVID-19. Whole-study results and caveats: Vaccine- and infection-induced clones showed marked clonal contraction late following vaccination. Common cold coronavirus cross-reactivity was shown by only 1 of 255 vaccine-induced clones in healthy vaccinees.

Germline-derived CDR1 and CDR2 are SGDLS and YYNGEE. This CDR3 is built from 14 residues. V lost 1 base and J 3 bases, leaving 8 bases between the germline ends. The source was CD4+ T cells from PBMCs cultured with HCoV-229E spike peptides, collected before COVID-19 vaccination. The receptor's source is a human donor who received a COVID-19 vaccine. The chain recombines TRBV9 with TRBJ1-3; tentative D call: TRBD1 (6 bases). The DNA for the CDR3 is TGTGCCAGCAGCGTACGACAGGATGGAAACACCATATATTTT. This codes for CASSVRQDGNTIYF.